The sequence of this T cell receptor (beta chain) was determined in a study of blood T cell repertoires in COVID-19. Background on the study: T cells, B-cell-depleted T cells, or PBMCs supplied cDNA or gDNA.

TCRdb's copy holds only in-frame clones and misses some; the assay was immunoSEQ multiplex PCR. Of over 150,000 clones listed, roughly 84% were seen once; the top ten hold around an eighth. The ends lost 5 bases at V and 6 bases at J; junction bases unmatched: 0. From germline, CDR1 is LGHDT and CDR2 YNNKEL (reference sequence). The CDR3 is 12 residues long. J is TRBJ2-2 and V is TRBV3-1 (or the pseudogene TRBV3-2), with 7 bases aligning to TRBD1. Sequenced: peripheral blood. The clonotype was recovered from an older woman with COVID-19, enrolled during active disease. CDR3 loop: CASSTGAGELFF. DNA of the CDR3: TGTGCCAGCAGCACAGGGGCCGGGGAGCTGTTTTTT.